These T cell receptor beta chains were read from a single sample in a study of OX40 agonist ivuxolimab in advanced cancers. Profiling relied on immunoSEQ multiplex PCR, and the TCRdb table lists in-frame clones only, not all of them. Among about 32,000 clones listed, 80% to 85% were seen once. Sequencing used CD4+ or CD8+ T cells sorted from blood, obtained in a trial of the OX40 agonist ivuxolimab. Every receptor here comes from an adult with an advanced solid tumor such as melanoma, head and neck, liver or kidney cancer. Each CDR3 is given with its conserved first and last residue. Each record gives: D gene, V gene, J gene, clone size, CDR3 protein, CDR3 DNA. The D gene is left open where the match is weak. Where a row states a size, it is once, few, many or the class of an expanded clone; other rows omit it.

TRBD2	TRBV28	TRBJ2-7	few	CASSLLAGAYEQYF	TGTGCCAGCAGCCTACTAGCGGGAGCCTACGAGCAGTACTTC
TRBD1	TRBV7-2	TRBJ2-4	.	CASSLAGDRLQGNIQYF	TGTGCCAGCAGCTTAGCGGGGGACAGGCTACAGGGAAACATTCAGTACTTC
.	TRBV13	TRBJ1-1	.	CASSVRQEGAEAFF	TGTGCCAGCAGCGTCAGACAGGAGGGCGCTGAAGCTTTCTTT
.	TRBV10-2	TRBJ2-7	.	CASSVTGSSYEQYF	TGCGCCAGCAGTGTAACGGGGAGCTCCTACGAGCAGTACTTC
TRBD1	TRBV4-1	TRBJ1-5	.	CASSPWDSLYSNQPQHF	TGCGCCAGCAGCCCTTGGGACAGCTTGTATAGCAATCAGCCCCAGCATTTT
TRBD1	TRBV11-2	TRBJ2-7	once	CASSLHGTVTYEQYF	TGTGCCAGCAGCTTACATGGGACAGTGACCTACGAGCAGTACTTC
.	TRBV6-6	TRBJ1-1	.	CASSYGDTEAFF	TGTGCCAGCAGTTACGGGGACACTGAAGCTTTCTTT
.	TRBV19	TRBJ1-1	once	CASSIPDRSAEAFF	TGTGCCAGTAGTATCCCGGACAGATCCGCTGAAGCTTTCTTT
.	TRBV7-3	TRBJ1-1	.	CASSRQPNTEAFF	TGTGCCAGCAGCCGACAGCCGAACACTGAAGCTTTCTTT
.	TRBV27	TRBJ2-7	once	CASAGVSSYEQYF	TGTGCCAGCGCTGGGGTCAGCTCCTACGAGCAGTACTTC
.	TRBV9	TRBJ2-2	few	CASSGGTAEVVTGELFF	TGTGCCAGCAGCGGCGGGACAGCGGAGGTAGTGACCGGGGAGCTGTTTTTT
.	TRBV11-2	TRBJ2-1	.	CASSFSAGESYNEQFF	TGTGCCAGCAGCTTCTCGGCAGGGGAGAGTTACAATGAGCAGTTCTTC
.	TRBV5-4	TRBJ2-7	once	CASSGKDRTYEQYF	TGTGCCAGCAGCGGGAAGGACAGAACCTACGAGCAGTACTTC
.	TRBV29-1	TRBJ2-5	.	CSGEGTQETQYF	TGCAGCGGGGAGGGGACACAAGAGACCCAGTACTTC
.	TRBV11-2	TRBJ2-3	few	CASSSEDPTDTQYF	TGTGCCAGCAGCTCAGAAGACCCCACGGATACGCAGTATTTT
.	TRBV19	TRBJ1-5	.	CASSRKGSGNQPQHF	TGTGCCAGTAGTCGCAAGGGGTCGGGCAATCAGCCCCAGCATTTT
.	TRBV28	TRBJ1-2	few	CASSLSGTNYGYTF	TGTGCCAGCAGTTTGTCCGGAACTAACTATGGCTACACCTTC
.	TRBV20-1	TRBJ1-2	.	CSANRDYGYTF	TGCAGTGCCAACAGGGACTATGGCTACACCTTC
.	TRBV30	TRBJ1-1	.	CAHQENTEAFF	TGTGCTCACCAGGAGAACACTGAAGCTTTCTTT
.	TRBV14	TRBJ1-4	.	CASSPRMDRVYEKLFF	TGTGCCAGCAGCCCAAGAATGGACAGAGTCTATGAAAAACTGTTTTTT
.	TRBV11-3	TRBJ2-7	.	CASSYGGAGEQYF	TGTGCCAGCAGCTATGGGGGGGCGGGCGAGCAGTACTTC
.	TRBV7-8	TRBJ2-1	.	CASSLIGRAGAAYNEQFF	TGTGCCAGCAGCTTAATCGGTCGGGCGGGGGCCGCCTACAATGAGCAGTTCTTC
TRBD1	TRBV28	TRBJ1-5	.	CASSFPQGQGPPQHF	TGTGCCAGCAGTTTCCCACAAGGACAGGGCCCCCCCCAGCATTTT
.	TRBV30	TRBJ2-7	.	CAWSVRQGGYEQYF	TGTGCCTGGAGTGTACGGCAGGGTGGCTACGAGCAGTACTTC
.	TRBV4-1	TRBJ2-7	.	CASSQDQGVAYEQYF	TGCGCCAGCAGCCAAGATCAGGGCGTAGCCTACGAGCAGTACTTC
TRBD1	TRBV5-4	TRBJ1-2	.	CASSLEPLSYTGVGGYTF	TGTGCCAGCAGCTTGGAACCGCTCTCCTACACAGGGGTAGGTGGCTACACCTTC
TRBD1	TRBV27	TRBJ1-2	few	CASKDRNYGYTF	TGTGCCAGCAAGGACAGGAACTATGGCTACACCTTC
.	TRBV27	TRBJ2-1	once	CASSLQGGNEQFF	TGTGCCAGCAGTTTACAGGGCGGCAATGAGCAGTTCTTC
.	TRBV6-1	TRBJ1-3	few	CASSGLQGVGSGNTIYF	TGTGCCAGCAGTGGATTACAGGGAGTCGGCTCTGGAAACACCATATATTTT
.	TRBV9	TRBJ2-3	.	CASSWDSTDTQYF	TGTGCCAGCAGCTGGGACAGCACAGATACGCAGTATTTT
.	TRBV13	TRBJ2-3	.	CASSSQGSGTDTQYF	TGTGCCAGCAGCTCCCAGGGGAGTGGCACAGATACGCAGTATTTT
.	TRBV28	TRBJ1-1	once	CASSRRTVTNTEAFF	TGTGCCAGCAGCCGCCGGACAGTTACTAACACTGAAGCTTTCTTT
TRBD1	TRBV27	TRBJ1-2	.	CASSFRQGYGYTF	TGTGCCAGCAGTTTCCGACAGGGCTATGGCTACACCTTC
TRBD2	TRBV5-1	TRBJ2-1	.	CASSLSGSENEQFF	TGCGCCAGCAGCTTGAGCGGGAGCGAAAATGAGCAGTTCTTC
.	TRBV4-1	TRBJ2-1	.	CASSPSSGLLTGQFF	TGCGCCAGCAGCCCCTCCTCGGGACTCCTAACGGGGCAGTTCTTC
.	TRBV29-1	TRBJ2-7	.	CSVETANYEQYF	TGCAGCGTTGAAACAGCCAACTACGAGCAGTACTTC
.	TRBV9	TRBJ1-1	few	CASSEGFSDTEAFF	TGTGCCAGCAGCGAGGGGTTTTCGGACACTGAAGCTTTCTTT
TRBD2	TRBV30	TRBJ2-1	.	CACRGLAGDYNEQFF	TGTGCCTGCCGGGGACTAGCGGGGGATTACAATGAGCAGTTCTTC
.	TRBV18	TRBJ1-5	.	CASSLSNQPQHF	TGTGCCAGCTCTCTTAGCAATCAGCCCCAGCATTTT
.	TRBV5-1	TRBJ1-1	once	CASSLEWQGRMATEAFF	TGCGCCAGCAGCTTGGAGTGGCAGGGTCGCATGGCCACTGAAGCTTTCTTT
.	TRBV7-9	TRBJ1-2	few	CASSFGTIEDYGYTF	TGTGCCAGCAGCTTCGGAACCATCGAAGACTATGGCTACACCTTC
TRBD2	TRBV6-5	TRBJ2-1	once	CASSYSVSGRAREQFF	TGTGCCAGCAGTTACTCTGTTAGCGGGAGGGCCAGGGAGCAGTTCTTC
.	TRBV6-5	TRBJ2-1	.	CASSYGDWVYNEQFF	TGTGCCAGCAGTTACGGGGACTGGGTCTACAATGAGCAGTTCTTC
.	TRBV4-3	TRBJ2-7	.	CASSQGPVGTYEQYF	TGCGCCAGCAGCCAAGGGCCGGTTGGAACCTACGAGCAGTACTTC
.	TRBV27	TRBJ1-2	once	CASSFAGRGGGYTF	TGTGCCAGCAGTTTTGCCGGCCGGGGCGGCGGCTACACCTTC
TRBD1	TRBV27	TRBJ2-1	.	CASSPGGHEQFF	TGTGCCAGCAGTCCAGGGGGCCATGAGCAGTTCTTC
.	TRBV27	TRBJ2-7	.	CASSFGAGTYEQYF	TGTGCCAGCAGTTTCGGGGCAGGAACCTACGAGCAGTACTTC
.	TRBV25-1	TRBJ2-7	medium-sized	CASSDSYEQYF	TGTGCCAGCAGTGACAGCTACGAGCAGTACTTC
.	TRBV28	TRBJ1-1	.	CASSYDPSGTEAFF	TGTGCCAGCAGTTACGATCCTAGTGGAACTGAAGCTTTCTTT
.	TRBV30	TRBJ1-2	.	CAWRLGAGNYGYTF	TGTGCCTGGCGACTGGGGGCAGGGAACTATGGCTACACCTTC